This T cell receptor beta chain was sequenced for a study of Ad26.COV2.S vaccination and SARS-CoV-2 variants. This table comes from immunoSEQ multiplex PCR, and its TCRdb copy is limited to in-frame clones, with some not included. The table records 380,000 or so clones, under 90% of them present only once. The junction had 3 bases not matched to a gene; V was cut back by 3 bases and J by 2 bases. CDR3 length equals 14 residues. Germline-derived CDR1 and CDR2 are SGDLS and YYNGEE. Treatment indicated: 15 to 20 received Ad26.COV2.S at low or high dose, single or two shots; 5 received placebo; per-sample allocation not given. Sampling took place 63 days after the first vaccine or placebo injection.

The chain couples TRBV9 to TRBJ2-3; 7 bases map to TRBD2. This clonotype originated in a person between 18 and 65 years old who received the Ad26.COV2.S COVID-19 vaccine or a placebo. The sequencing used peripheral blood, collected in a trial of Ad26.COV2.S vaccine versus placebo. Written as DNA, the CDR3 is TGTGCCAGCAGCGGCGGGGGACCCACAGATACGCAGTATTTT. It codes for CASSGGGPTDTQYF.